These 2 T cell receptor beta chains share one sample of origin, sequenced in a study of CD8+CD57+ T cells in acquired aplastic anemia. It was genomic DNA that served as the template for profiling TCR beta VDJ and CDR3. TCRdb re-analysed the reads in MiXCR, keeping a single row per CDR3 protein. The sample consists of approximately 180,000 distinct CDR3 sequences, around 50% of them appearing once. Patients selected for sequencing had displayed CD8+CD57+ cell expansion by flow cytometry. The sequenced material came from sorted CD4+, CD8+, or CD8+CD57+ T cells (not recorded which) from PBMCs. These receptors were taken from a human donor with aplastic anemia.

This clonotype was counted only a few times. The chain has TRBV10-3 and TRBJ2-5; 8 bases are shared with TRBD2. With V trimmed by 2 bases and J by 5 bases, 4 bases remained unmatched. The CDR3 is made up of 14 amino acids. The germline V gene encodes CDR1 ENHRY and CDR2 SYGVKD. The CDR3 here is CAISEPGGAETQYF. CDR3 bases: TGTGCCATCAGTGAGCCCGGGGGGGCGGAGACCCAGTACTTC.

This clonotype was seen repeatedly, ten times or more. V is TRBV5-4 and J is TRBJ2-5; D perhaps matches TRBD2 (7 bases). Germline V gene sequence: CDR1 SGHNT, CDR2 YYREEE (reference sequence). CDR3 size: 16 residues. Trimming took off 7 bases at V and 5 bases at J, with 24 bases between the two ends. CDR3 DNA: TGTGCCAGCTCCCCGGGGGCCGGGGGAGGGAGGGAGACCCAGTACTTC. It specifies CASSPGAGGGRETQYF.